A single sample gave rise to the 20 T cell receptor beta chains below, sequenced in a study of radiotherapy plus CTLA-4 blockade in lung cancer. Measured with immunoSEQ multiplex PCR; TCRdb has only the in-frame clones, and not every one. The repertoire holds roughly 51,000 clones, with about 86% as singletons. The material sequenced was peripheral blood, taken from a patient treated with radiotherapy plus ipilimumab. All receptors come from a human donor with non-small cell lung cancer that progressed on radiotherapy plus ipilimumab. Some clones in this sample may be carry-over from other donors' samples.

This sequence joins TRBV10-2 and TRBJ2-1; 13 bases agree with TRBD2. CDR3 length: 14 amino acids. The junction had 2 bases not matched to a gene; V was cut back by 6 bases and J by 6 bases. Germline CDR1 WSHSY, CDR2 SAAADI. CDR3 bases: TGCGCCAGCAGAGGACTAGCGGGGGTCAATGAGCAGTTCTTC. It specifies CASRGLAGVNEQFF.

The CDR3 reads CASSQVHGGATNEKLFF. CDR3 sequence (DNA): TGCGCCAGCAGCCAAGTCCACGGCGGGGCAACTAATGAAAAACTGTTTTTT. V gene TRBV4-1 combines with J gene TRBJ1-4; no clear D. V lost 1 base and J 0 bases, leaving 12 bases between the germline ends. The germline V gene has CDR1 MGHRA and CDR2 YSYEKL. The CDR3 spans 17 residues.

This sequence joins TRBV7-2 and TRBJ1-2, with 11 bases identical to TRBD1. CDR1 is SGHTA, CDR2 FQGNSA, per germline. Trimming cost V 2 bases and J 6 bases; bases outside gene matches: 5. The CDR3 totals 15 residues. CDR3 loop: CASSLIGQGADGYTF. CDR3 coding DNA: TGTGCCAGCAGCTTAATTGGACAGGGGGCGGATGGCTACACCTTC. Full variable domain (outside the CDR3, taken from reference TRBV7-2 and TRBJ1-2): GAGVSQSPSNKVTEKGKDVELRCDPISGHTALYWYRQSLGQGLEFLIYFQGNSAPDKSGLPSDRFSAERTGGSVSTLTIQRTQQEDSAVYLCASSLIGQGADGYTFGSGTRLTVV.

The V call is TRBV12-5, the J call TRBJ1-1; 8 nucleotides line up with TRBD1. Trimming took 8 bases from V and 4 from J; bases not matched to a gene: 9. The CDR3 loop spans 14 amino acids. Germline CDR1 LGHNT, CDR2 FRNRAP. This CDR3 reads CASLEGTGATEAFF. CDR3 nucleotide sequence: TGTGCTAGTTTAGAAGGGACAGGTGCCACTGAAGCTTTCTTT.

This rearrangement joins TRBV7-2 to TRBJ2-1; TRBD2 agrees at 12 bases. Germline V gene data show CDR1 as SGHTA and CDR2 as FQGNSA. The CDR3 length is 18 residues. The junction had 17 bases not matched to a gene; V was cut back by 5 bases and J by 9 bases. Here the CDR3 reads CASSKYPQRLAGVGEQFF. The CDR3 coding sequence is TGTGCCAGCAGCAAATATCCGCAGAGACTAGCGGGAGTCGGTGAGCAGTTCTTC.

The chain combines TRBV11-3 with TRBJ2-1; D possibly corresponds to TRBD2 (6 bases). CDR3 length: 13 residues. Germline assignment: CDR1 SGHNT and CDR2 YENEEA. Trimming took 5 bases from V and 7 from J, leaving 12 bases between them. CDR3 protein: CASSGASANEQFF. CDR3 DNA: TGTGCCAGCAGCGGGGCTAGCGCGAATGAGCAGTTCTTC. Full variable domain (missing parts from reference TRBV11-3 and TRBJ2-1): EAGVVQSPRYKIIEKKQPVAFWCNPISGHNTLYWYLQNLGQGPELLIRYENEEAVDDSQLPKDRFSAERLKGVDSTLKIQPAELGDSAVYLCASSGASANEQFFGPGTRLTVL.

The chain joins TRBV13 to TRBJ2-1; TRBD2 is a possible D gene (7 bases). V dropped 5 bases and J dropped 8 bases, with 16 bases sitting between them. Germline V lookup: CDR1 PRHDT, CDR2 FYEKMQ (reference sequence). The CDR3 runs to 14 residues. The CDR3 DNA reads TGTGCCAGCAGCATGTGGCGAGGGGGGGATGAGCAGTTCTTC. Residues: CASSMWRGGDEQFF.

This chain uses TRBV9 with TRBJ2-3, with D perhaps matching TRBD2 (5 bases). The V gene lost 3 bases and the J gene lost 3 bases, with 17 bases spanning the gap. In germline, CDR1 is SGDLS, CDR2 YYNGEE. The CDR3 totals 16 residues. CDR3 amino acids: CASSAQTTPGTDTQYF. The CDR3 DNA is TGTGCCAGCAGCGCCCAGACTACCCCGGGGACAGATACGCAGTATTTT.

DNA of the CDR3: TGTGCCAGCAGCTTTCGGTATTTGACTAGCGGGAGGGCCGACACAGATACGCAGTATTTT. The encoded protein is CASSFRYLTSGRADTDTQYF. The gene calls are TRBV5-4 and TRBJ2-3, with 14 bases lining up with TRBD2. The J segment lost 2 bases and the V segment lost 2 bases, leaving 13 bases of the junction unmatched. Germline V gene data show CDR1 as SGHNT and CDR2 as YYREEE (reference sequence). The length of the CDR3 is 20 residues. Together with reference TRBV5-4 and TRBJ2-3, the CDR3 gives the full variable domain: ETGVTQSPTHLIKTRGQQVTLRCSSQSGHNTVSWYQQALGQGPQFIFQYYREEENGRGNFPPRFSGLQFPNYSSELNVNALELDDSALYLCASSFRYLTSGRADTDTQYFGPGTRLTVL.

The genes are TRBV11-2 and TRBJ2-7; 12 positions agree with TRBD2. V lost 5 bases to trimming and J lost 0 bases; unmatched junction nucleotides: 2. The CDR3 runs 15 residues. Germline V gene data show CDR1 as SGHAT and CDR2 as FQNNGV. DNA for the CDR3: TGTGCCAGCAGCCCGGGACTAGCGGGCTCCTACGAGCAGTACTTC. This gives the protein CASSPGLAGSYEQYF.

This chain uses TRBV19 with TRBJ2-5, with 10 bases matching TRBD1. The V gene's germline CDR1 is LNHDA and CDR2 SQIVND (reference sequence). V was clipped by 6 bases and J by 5 bases; unmatched bases: 6. The CDR3 totals 14 residues. CDR3 protein: CASRRQGAAETQYF. DNA for the CDR3: TGTGCCAGTAGGAGACAGGGGGCGGCGGAGACCCAGTACTTC.

With regard to this clone: Distinct nucleotide sequences in the sample also encode this CDR3. The V gene is TRBV29-1, the J gene TRBJ2-2, with TRBD1 matching 8 bases. There are 14 residues in the CDR3. Per the germline V gene, CDR1 is SQVTM and CDR2 is ANQGSEA. V shed 7 bases and J 2 bases; nucleotides not matched to a gene: 6. This CDR3 reads CSALGQANTGELFF. The CDR3 DNA is TGCAGCGCTCTGGGACAGGCAAACACCGGGGAGCTGTTTTTT.

The rearrangement uses TRBV30 and TRBJ1-6, with D unclear. Germline V gene data show CDR1 as GTSNPN and CDR2 as SVGIG (reference sequence). CDR3 length equals 13 residues. V lost 5 bases to trimming and J lost 10 bases, with 15 bases between them. The CDR3 DNA follows: TGTGCCTGGGCCCTATCCGTGGGCTCACCCCTCCACTTT. Encoded protein: CAWALSVGSPLHF.

This clone has more than one count but fewer than ten. V gene TRBV6-1 combines with J gene TRBJ1-1, with a possible D match to TRBD1 (5 bases). Germline V gives CDR1 MNHNS, CDR2 SASEGT. CDR3 length equals 14 residues. V gave up 9 bases and J gave up 0 bases, with 14 bases separating them. CDR3 sequence reads: CARWEGRVNTEAFF. The CDR3, as DNA: TGTGCCAGATGGGAGGGCAGGGTGAACACTGAAGCTTTCTTT.

The V and J genes are TRBV5-4 and TRBJ2-5; 12 bases line up with TRBD2. After removal of 0 bases from V and 3 bases from J, the junction contained 9 bases not matched to a gene. The CDR3 runs 18 residues. Germline loops: CDR1 SGHNT, CDR2 YYREEE (reference sequence). The CDR3 spells CASSLGLAGVSGKETQYF. As DNA, the CDR3 is TGTGCCAGCAGCTTGGGACTAGCGGGGGTTTCGGGCAAAGAGACCCAGTACTTC.

The V call is TRBV6-6, the J call TRBJ1-2; 7 bases align to TRBD1. In germline, CDR1 is MNHNY, CDR2 SVGAGI (reference sequence). The CDR3 is made up of 12 amino acids. V lost 11 bases to trimming and J lost 2 bases; unmatched junction nucleotides: 5. The CDR3 coding sequence is TGTGCCGGAGGGGGCCCAAACTATGGCTACACCTTC. Amino acids: CAGGGPNYGYTF.

This sequence joins TRBV6-5 and TRBJ1-1; possible D gene TRBD1, 6 bases. The CDR3 spans 14 residues. The germline V gene encodes CDR1 MNHEY and CDR2 SVGAGI. The V end was cut by 6 bases, the J end by 3 bases, with 14 bases between. This CDR3 reads CASSLSQGYTEAFF. In nucleotides, the CDR3 is TGTGCCAGCAGCTTGAGCCAGGGGTACACTGAAGCTTTCTTT.

This clone was observed a handful of times. This chain connects TRBV10-3 to TRBJ2-5; TRBD2 aligns across 8 bases. This CDR3 contains 13 residues. Germline V gives CDR1 ENHRY, CDR2 SYGVKD. V dropped 7 bases and J dropped 2; count of bases not matched to a gene: 3. The chain's CDR3 is CAINGGGQETQYF. The CDR3 DNA is TGTGCCATCAACGGGGGGGGACAAGAGACCCAGTACTTC.

This chain uses TRBV5-6 with TRBJ2-1; 11 positions match TRBD2. Germline values: CDR1 SGHDT, CDR2 YYEEEE. V was clipped by 0 bases and J by 4 bases; unmatched bases: 6. This CDR3 region has 17 residues. The CDR3 DNA follows: TGTGCCAGCAGCTTGGGAAGGGGGACTAGCGGTTACAATGAGCAGTTCTTC. Its translation is CASSLGRGTSGYNEQFF. The whole variable domain, filled in from reference TRBV5-6 and TRBJ2-1, reads DAGVTQSPTHLIKTRGQQVTLRCSPKSGHDTVSWYQQALGQGPQFIFQYYEEEERQRGNFPDRFSGHQFPNYSSELNVNALLLGDSALYLCASSLGRGTSGYNEQFFGPGTRLTVL.

The CDR3 nucleotides read TGCGCCAGCAGCTTGGTAGGACTAGCGGTGAACACAGATACGCAGTATTTT. This encodes CASSLVGLAVNTDTQYF. V and J are TRBV5-1 and TRBJ2-3; 10 nucleotides line up with TRBD2. Trimming took 0 bases from V and 2 from J; bases not matched to a gene: 6. The germline CDR1 and CDR2 sequences are SGHRS and YFSETQ. The CDR3 spans 17 residues.